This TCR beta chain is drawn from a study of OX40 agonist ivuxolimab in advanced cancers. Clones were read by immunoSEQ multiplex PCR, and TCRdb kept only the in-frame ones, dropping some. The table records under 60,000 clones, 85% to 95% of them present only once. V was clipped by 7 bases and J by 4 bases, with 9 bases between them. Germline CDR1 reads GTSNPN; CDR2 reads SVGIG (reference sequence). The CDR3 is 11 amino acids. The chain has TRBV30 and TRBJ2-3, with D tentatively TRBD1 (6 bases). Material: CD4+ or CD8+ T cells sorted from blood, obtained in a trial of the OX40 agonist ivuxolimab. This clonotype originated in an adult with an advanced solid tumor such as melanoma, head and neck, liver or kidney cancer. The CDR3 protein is CALQGSDTQYF. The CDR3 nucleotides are TGTGCCTTACAGGGTTCAGATACGCAGTATTTT. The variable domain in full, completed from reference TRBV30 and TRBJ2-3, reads SQTIHQWPATLVQPVGSPLSLECTVEGTSNPNLYWYRQAAGRGLQLLFYSVGIGQISSEVPQNLSASRPQDRQFILSSKKLLLSDSGFYLCALQGSDTQYFGPGTRLTVL.